Below, one TCR beta chain is given with its context. V was pared by 5 bases and J by 1 base, with 11 bases between. The germline V gene has CDR1 SGHTA and CDR2 FQGTGA. This CDR3 region has 14 residues. The source of the sample is a study of glioma-infiltrating T cells after dendritic cell vaccination. Study information: Between about 2003 and 2013, patients got autologous tumor lysate-pulsed dendritic cell vaccines. The vaccine used monocyte-derived dendritic cells pulsed overnight with autologous tumor lysate.

Time point described: after dendritic cell vaccination, including at tumor progression/relapse. Selection required adequate fresh-frozen tumor tissue plus more than two years' survival data. The data were produced by immunoSEQ multiplex PCR, yet TCRdb's version contains in-frame clones alone and is incomplete. The top ten hold over 2.5% of the sample, which has more than 95,000 clones, nearly 90% seen once. The sample consisted of blood, taken after dendritic cell vaccination. This chain connects TRBV7-3 to TRBJ1-1, with D possibly being TRBD1 (6 bases). The source of this sequence is a human donor with glioblastoma. CDR3 sequence: CASSPGHSNTEAFF. In DNA, the CDR3 is TGTGCCAGCAGCCCGGGACACTCGAACACTGAAGCTTTCTTT.